Following are 10 T cell receptor beta chains from one sample sequenced in a study of T cells after yellow fever vaccination. One entry per CDR3 protein results from TCRdb running MiXCR on the 5' RACE reads. The table shows roughly 340,000 distinct CDR3 sequences, with 4% occurring only once. This specimen was PBMCs, taken 5 days after the yellow fever booster vaccination. Receptor source: a man between 18 and 29 years old who received the YFV17D yellow fever vaccine.

This clonotype has just a few counts. V is TRBV18 and J is TRBJ1-2; the D is unclear. The CDR3 has 15 residues. From germline, CDR1 is KGHSH and CDR2 LQKENI. Trimming cost V 8 bases and J 1 base, with 17 bases left between them. CDR3 sequence (DNA): TGTGCCAGCGCGGCTGGGCACGGATTTAACTATGGCTACACCTTC. Its translation: CASAAGHGFNYGYTF.

This clonotype was counted ten times or more. The chain links TRBV5-1 to TRBJ2-1; TRBD1 aligns across 7 bases. The V and J ends lost 1 base and 4 bases, in that order; junction bases with no gene match: 5. The CDR3 length is 15 residues. Germline-derived CDR1 and CDR2 are SGHRS and YFSETQ. CDR3 region: CASSLPQGIYNEQFF. In DNA form, the CDR3 reads TGCGCCAGCAGCTTGCCACAGGGGATATACAATGAGCAGTTCTTC. Together with reference TRBV5-1 and TRBJ2-1, the CDR3 gives the full variable domain: KAGVTQTPRYLIKTRGQQVTLSCSPISGHRSVSWYQQTPGQGLQFLFEYFSETQRNKGNFPGRFSGRQFSNSRSEMNVSTLELGDSALYLCASSLPQGIYNEQFFGPGTRLTVL.

This clonotype was detected a few times. The CDR3 DNA follows: TGTGCCAGCAGCTTAAGGCGCCCCGGCGCCGGGGAGCTGTTTTTT. This translates into CASSLRRPGAGELFF. This chain connects TRBV7-2 to TRBJ2-2; D remains unclear. CDR1 is SGHTA and CDR2 is FQGNSA in the germline V gene. The CDR3 runs 15 residues. V was cut by 2 bases and J by 6 bases, with 13 bases left in between.

The gene calls are TRBV3-1 and TRBJ2-1, with D perhaps matching TRBD2 (6 bases). This CDR3 is built from 14 residues. The germline V and J ends were trimmed by 5 bases and 8 bases, with 16 bases remaining between them. CDR1 and CDR2 (germline): LGHDT, YNNKEL (reference sequence). The CDR3 reads CASSDTGGSHEQFF. Written as DNA, the CDR3 is TGTGCCAGCAGCGATACCGGGGGATCCCATGAGCAGTTCTTC.

The gene calls are TRBV27 and TRBJ2-7; the D gene is possibly TRBD1 (6 bases). CDR1 MNHEY and CDR2 SMNVEV come from the germline V gene (reference sequence). V shed 3 bases and J shed 5 bases, with 20 bases lying between them. This CDR3 is built from 16 residues. CDR3 region: CASSFDPGTPRDEQYF. CDR3 nucleotides: TGTGCCAGCAGTTTCGATCCCGGGACACCCAGGGACGAGCAGTACTTC.

The table lists this clonotype with many counts. The genes are TRBV7-9 and TRBJ1-1; TRBD1 is a possible D gene (6 bases). V was pared by 8 bases and J by 1 base, with 17 bases between. The CDR3 length is 15 residues. Germline assignment: CDR1 SEHNR and CDR2 FQNEAQ (reference sequence). This chain's CDR3 is CASGSKGHQNTEAFF. The CDR3 DNA sequence: TGTGCCAGCGGGTCAAAGGGACACCAGAACACTGAAGCTTTCTTT.

Regarding this clonotype: Just one base apart from a much larger clone, this may be a read error. J is TRBJ2-5 and V is TRBV5-5; D is unresolved. Germline V gene lookup returns CDR1 SGHKS and CDR2 YYEKEE (reference sequence). The CDR3 is 13 residues long. In nucleotides, the CDR3 is TGTGCCAGCAGCTTGGCCAGTCAAGAGACCAAGTACTTC. Translated, it gives CASSLASQETKYF. Supplemented by reference TRBV5-5 and TRBJ2-5, the full variable domain reads DAGVTQSPTHLIKTRGQQVTLRCSPISGHKSVSWYQQVLGQGPQFIFQYYEKEERGRGNFPDRFSARQFPNYSSELNVNALLLGDSALYLCASSLASQETKYFGPGTRLLVL.

This clonotype appeared a few times. The chain recombines TRBV27 with TRBJ1-5, with D hard to call. V lost 7 bases and J 0 bases, leaving 7 bases between the germline ends. Germline V CDR1 and CDR2: MNHEY, SMNVEV (reference sequence). The CDR3 length is 13 residues. The CDR3 nucleotides read TGTGCCAGCAACTCGGGTAGCAATCAGCCCCAGCATTTT. It codes for CASNSGSNQPQHF.

This clonotype was observed many times. The V gene is TRBV11-2, the J gene TRBJ1-4; D possibly corresponds to TRBD1 (5 bases). Germline CDR1 reads SGHAT; CDR2 reads FQNNGV. The V end was cut by 3 bases, the J end by 7 bases, with 24 bases between. This CDR3 has 18 amino acids. The CDR3 region is CASSLGLGGGRLGEKLFF. The DNA of the CDR3 is TGTGCCAGCAGCTTGGGTCTCGGGGGTGGCCGGCTGGGTGAAAAACTGTTTTTT.

This clonotype came up many times. The J gene is TRBJ1-2, the V gene TRBV28, with D perhaps matching TRBD1 (5 bases). The ends were cut back, 8 bases at V and 3 bases at J, with 7 bases in the middle. CDR1 and CDR2 (germline): MDHEN, SYDVKM. There are 11 residues in the CDR3. In DNA form, the CDR3 reads TGTGCCAGCGGGACGGACTATGGCTACACCTTC. Translation gives CASGTDYGYTF.